Shown below are 9 T cell receptor beta chains from a single sample sequenced in a study of T cells in women clearing cervical HPV infection. Produced via immunoSEQ multiplex PCR; TCRdb's table is partial and in-frame only. The sample has about 26,000 clones, and its top ten clones hold roughly 10%. Sequenced material: blood buffy coat. The receptors come from a woman between 18 and 70 years old with a cervical HPV16 infection that either progressed to CIN3+ or cleared (not recorded which).

With respect to this clone: The read comes to an end 3 residues before the CDR3 does, leaving the germline J gene to fill in the end. The genes are TRBV7-9 and TRBJ2-3; the D gene is possibly TRBD2 (5 bases). This CDR3 contains 13 residues. Germline CDR1 is SEHNR and CDR2 is FQNEAQ (reference sequence). This chain's CDR3 is CAIILEDQETQYF. The part of the CDR3 DNA that was read is TGTGCCATCATACTAGAAGACCAAGAGACG.

Points on this clone: The CDR3 goes on 3 residues after the read ends, and that part is filled in from the germline J gene. The V and J genes are TRBV20-1 and TRBJ1-5; 7 nucleotides line up with TRBD1. CDR3 size: 17 residues. Per germline, CDR1 DFQATT and CDR2 SNEGSKA (reference sequence). V dropped 4 bases and J dropped 4; count of bases not matched to a gene: 16. The DNA read from the CDR3 is TGCAGTGCTACCCCTTCGAGGACAGGCGGTAGAAATCAGCCC. Translation gives CSATPSRTGGRNQP. The full CDR3 protein is CSATPSRTGGRNQPQHF.

For this clone: From the germline J gene comes the end of the CDR3, since the read stops 3 residues before it. The chain joins TRBV29-1 to TRBJ1-1; 8 bases are a match to TRBD1. This CDR3 is 12 amino acids long. V lost 8 bases and J lost 1; bases outside the gene matches: 3. Per the germline V gene, CDR1 is SQVTM and CDR2 is ANQGSEA. The CDR3 spells CSSGTGNTEAFF. Partial CDR3 DNA: TGCAGCTCCGGGACAGGGAACACTGAA.

In regard to this clone: The CDR3 end falls 3 residues outside the read, so it is completed with the germline J gene. The J gene is TRBJ2-1, the V gene TRBV7-2; 9 positions agree with TRBD2. V was clipped by 5 bases and J by 5 bases; unmatched bases: 7. The CDR3 is made up of 15 amino acids. CDR1 is SGHTA and CDR2 is FQGNSA in the germline V gene. The CDR3 sequence is CASSPAGGGDNEQFF. The part of the CDR3 DNA that was read is TGTGCCAGCAGCCCCGCGGGGGGGGGTGACAATGAG.

A note on this clone: The CDR3 goes on 3 residues after the read ends, and that part is filled in from the germline J gene. The chain uses TRBV20-1 and TRBJ2-5; D remains unclear. V was cut by 5 bases and J by 4 bases, with 2 bases left in between. This CDR3 spans 9 amino acids. The germline V gene encodes CDR1 DFQATT and CDR2 SNEGSKA (reference sequence). The CDR3 region is CSALETQYF. The sequenced CDR3 bases are TGCAGTGCTCTAGAGACC.

Concerning this clone: The read gets to within 3 residues of the CDR3 end, and the germline J gene fills in the rest. The chain recombines TRBV7-9 with TRBJ2-3; TRBD2 aligns across 11 bases. This CDR3 is built from 14 residues. With 8 bases clipped from V and 0 bases from J, the junction kept 1 base outside the gene matches. Germline V gene data show CDR1 as SEHNR and CDR2 as FQNEAQ (reference sequence). The DNA read from the CDR3 is TGTGCCAGCTTAGCGGGAGGGAGCACAGATACG. This gives the protein CASLAGGSTDT. Given in full, the CDR3 is CASLAGGSTDTQYF.

A word on this clone: The CDR3 is cut off 3 residues early in the read; its end comes from the germline J gene. V usage is TRBV19 and J usage is TRBJ1-2; D unresolved. V gave up 1 base and J gave up 2 bases, with 11 bases separating them. The CDR3 extends over 15 amino acids. In germline, CDR1 is LNHDA, CDR2 SQIVND (reference sequence). CDR3 DNA, as far as it was read: TGTGCCAGTAGTATAGGTCTGAGAGGCAACTATGGC. This gives the protein CASSIGLRGNYG. The full CDR3 protein reads CASSIGLRGNYGYTF.

For this clone: The CDR3 end is not reached by the read, which stops 3 residues before it; the germline J gene fills it in. The V call is TRBV19, the J call TRBJ2-5; a possible D gene is TRBD2 (5 bases). Trimming took off 5 bases at V and 5 bases at J, with 24 bases between the two ends. The CDR3 totals 17 residues. Germline lookup yields CDR1 LNHDA and CDR2 SQIVND (reference sequence). Here the CDR3 reads CASSSRPSVALAETQYF. CDR3 DNA (partial): TGTGCCAGTAGTTCCCGCCCTTCGGTAGCGTTGGCGGAGACC.

As regards this clone: From the germline J gene comes the end of the CDR3, since the read stops 3 residues before it. This chain links TRBV7-9 with TRBJ2-5; the match to TRBD1 covers 7 bases. Germline V gives CDR1 SEHNR, CDR2 FQNEAQ (reference sequence). Trimming took 5 bases from V and 1 from J; bases not matched to a gene: 7. There are 15 residues in the CDR3. CDR3 region: CASSPARDSQETQYF. CDR3 bases read: TGTGCCAGCAGCCCGGCCAGGGACAGCCAAGAGACC. The whole variable domain, remainder taken from reference TRBV7-9 and TRBJ2-5, is DTGVSQNPRHKITKRGQNVTFRCDPISEHNRLYWYRQTLGQGPEFLTYFQNEAQLEKSRLLSDRFSAERPKGSFSTLEIQRTEQGDSAMYLCASSPARDSQETQYFGPGTRLLVL.